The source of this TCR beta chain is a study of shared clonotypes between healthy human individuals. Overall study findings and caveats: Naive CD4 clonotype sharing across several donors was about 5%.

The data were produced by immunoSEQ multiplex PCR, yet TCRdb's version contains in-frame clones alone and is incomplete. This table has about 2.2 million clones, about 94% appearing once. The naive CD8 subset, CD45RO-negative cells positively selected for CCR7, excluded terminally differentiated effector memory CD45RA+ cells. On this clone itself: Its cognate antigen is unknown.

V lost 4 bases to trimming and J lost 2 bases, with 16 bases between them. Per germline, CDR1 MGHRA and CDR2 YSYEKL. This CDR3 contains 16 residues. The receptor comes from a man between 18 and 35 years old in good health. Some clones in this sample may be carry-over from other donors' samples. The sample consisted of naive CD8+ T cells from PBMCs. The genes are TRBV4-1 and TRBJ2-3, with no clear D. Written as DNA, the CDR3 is TGCGCCAGCAGCCTAAGGGAATTAGGGTACACAGATACGCAGTATTTT. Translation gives CASSLRELGYTDTQYF.